This T cell receptor (beta chain) was recorded in a study of blood T cell repertoires in COVID-19. The CDR3 is made up of 16 amino acids. Germline assignment: CDR1 LNHDA and CDR2 SQIVND (reference sequence). V was trimmed by 3 bases and J by 4 bases, leaving 16 bases between them. Clones were sequenced by immunoSEQ multiplex PCR, and TCRdb holds only the in-frame ones, with some missing. The sample has approximately 340,000 clones, about 91% seen once. The clonotype comes from a man aged 30 to 39 with COVID-19, enrolled during active disease. The chain has TRBV19 and TRBJ2-1; D is possibly TRBD2 (5 bases). Material for sequencing was peripheral blood. The CDR3 region has the DNA TGTGCCAGTAGTATGGGCGCAGCGAGGAGGTACAATGAGCAGTTCTTC. It codes for CASSMGAARRYNEQFF.